Shown below are 23 T cell receptor beta chains from a single sample sequenced in a study of blood T cell repertoires in COVID-19. Here immunoSEQ multiplex PCR was the method, and the copy in TCRdb shows in-frame clones only, minus some. The data contain 150,000 to 170,000 clones, 75% to 80% of them singletons. The specimen sequenced was peripheral blood. The receptors shown here come from a man at least 80 years old with acute or convalescent COVID-19.

Ten or more counts support this clone. The chain carries TRBV5-1 and TRBJ1-3, with D possibly TRBD1 on 5 matching bases. In germline, CDR1 is SGHRS, CDR2 YFSETQ. The CDR3 consists of 15 residues. V was cut by 4 bases and J by 2 bases, with 13 bases left in between. As DNA, the CDR3 is TGCGCCAGCAGCCCGGGACTTACCCCTGGAAACACCATATATTTT. This codes for CASSPGLTPGNTIYF.

The CDR3 is CASSRQIATNEKLFF. The CDR3 DNA reads as TGTGCCAGCAGTCGACAGATAGCAACTAATGAAAAACTGTTTTTT. The V gene is TRBV27, the J gene TRBJ1-4, with D possibly matching TRBD1 (5 bases). Trimming left V 5 bases short and J 0 bases short, with 10 bases between. Germline assignment: CDR1 MNHEY and CDR2 SMNVEV (reference sequence). This CDR3 has 15 residues.

The chain links TRBV5-1 to TRBJ1-2, with D possibly matching TRBD1 (5 bases). This CDR3 contains 12 residues. Trimming left V 4 bases short and J 4 bases short, with 8 bases between. Germline loops: CDR1 SGHRS, CDR2 YFSETQ. The CDR3 spells CASSRDSYGYTF. The CDR3 DNA reads TGCGCCAGCAGCCGAGACAGCTATGGCTACACCTTC.

This clone was observed once. The chain carries TRBV3-1 (or the pseudogene TRBV3-2) and TRBJ2-2; 7 nucleotides agree with TRBD1. V shed 3 bases and J 0 bases; nucleotides not matched to a gene: 10. Germline values: CDR1 LGHDT, CDR2 YNNKEL (reference sequence). This CDR3 is 18 amino acids long. CDR3 in amino acids: CASSHVDRAFANTGELFF. The CDR3 DNA is TGTGCCAGCAGCCATGTAGACAGGGCGTTTGCGAACACCGGGGAGCTGTTTTTT.

V gene TRBV5-4 combines with J gene TRBJ2-4; TRBD1 agrees at 10 bases. The CDR3 is 15 amino acids. Germline loops: CDR1 SGHNT, CDR2 YYREEE (reference sequence). V trimming: 3 bases; J trimming: 7 bases; junction bases outside the gene matches: 7. The CDR3 sequence is CASSSRDRGMNIQYF. In DNA, the CDR3 is TGTGCCAGCAGCTCCCGGGACAGGGGTATGAACATTCAGTACTTC.

The genes are TRBV23-1 and TRBJ1-2; perhaps TRBD1 as D (6 bases). TRBV23-1 is annotated as an ORF whose role is uncertain. With 0 bases removed from V and 0 bases from J, the gap between germline ends came to 26 bases. CDR3 size: 21 residues. The CDR3: CASSQSGPWVQGAPSNYGYTF. In DNA form, the CDR3 reads TGCGCCAGCAGTCAATCAGGCCCCTGGGTACAGGGAGCACCTTCTAACTATGGCTACACCTTC.

This chain links TRBV2 with TRBJ1-1; 8 bases map to TRBD1. CDR1 is SNHLY, CDR2 FYNNEI, per germline. The V gene end was trimmed by 11 bases and the J gene end by 0 bases; junction bases not matched to a gene: 11. The CDR3 sequence is 15 residues long. CDR3: CAFDGGQALNTEAFF. For the CDR3, the DNA is TGTGCCTTCGACGGGGGACAGGCCCTGAACACTGAAGCTTTCTTT.

V usage is TRBV28 and J usage is TRBJ1-5, with 8 positions matching TRBD1. The length of the CDR3 is 15 residues. V shed 3 bases, J shed 4 bases, and the junction held 5 bases outside the gene matches. Germline V gene lookup returns CDR1 MDHEN and CDR2 SYDVKM. CDR3 protein: CASSFGQGWNQPQHF. DNA of the CDR3: TGTGCCAGCAGTTTTGGACAGGGTTGGAATCAGCCCCAGCATTTT.

The J gene is TRBJ2-1, the V gene TRBV7-2, with 7 bases matching TRBD2. Germline V CDR1 and CDR2: SGHTA, FQGNSA. There are 16 residues in the CDR3. The trim removed 0 bases at V and 1 base at J, leaving 3 bases unmatched. DNA of the CDR3: TGTGCCAGCAGCTTAGCGGGGGGGGTGTCCTACAATGAGCAGTTCTTC. This encodes CASSLAGGVSYNEQFF.

This clone was seen a handful of times. The chain recombines TRBV5-1 with TRBJ2-1; 10 nucleotides line up with TRBD2. V dropped 4 bases and J dropped 4; count of bases not matched to a gene: 2. CDR3 size: 14 residues. Germline lookup yields CDR1 SGHRS and CDR2 YFSETQ. CDR3 DNA sequence: TGCGCCAGCAGCATTAGCGGGGGGTACAATGAGCAGTTCTTC. It is translated as CASSISGGYNEQFF.

The J gene is TRBJ1-6, the V gene TRBV5-1; D possibly corresponds to TRBD1 (6 bases). Trimming took off 3 bases at V and 7 bases at J, with 11 bases between the two ends. The CDR3 runs 14 residues. CDR1 is SGHRS and CDR2 is YFSETQ in the germline V gene. CDR3 amino acids: CASSSGQLNSPLHF. In DNA, the CDR3 is TGCGCCAGCAGCTCTGGACAGCTGAATTCACCCCTCCACTTT.

The chain is built from TRBV5-1 and TRBJ2-3; TRBD1 matches 7 bases. V was pared by 5 bases and J by 2 bases, with 8 bases of the junction left unmatched. This CDR3 has 15 residues. Per germline, CDR1 SGHRS and CDR2 YFSETQ. The DNA of the CDR3 is TGCGCCAGCAGTCCCGGGACAGCAACCACAGATACGCAGTATTTT. The encoded protein is CASSPGTATTDTQYF.

The V call is TRBV7-2, the J call TRBJ1-2, with unresolved D. V was shortened by 1 base and J by 3 bases, with 18 bases between the two germline ends. In germline, CDR1 is SGHTA, CDR2 FQGNSA. This CDR3 is 17 amino acids long. Here the CDR3 reads CASSLVGNRGTYYGYTF. The CDR3, as DNA: TGTGCCAGCAGCTTAGTGGGCAACCGTGGTACATACTATGGCTACACCTTC.

The chain carries TRBV6-8 and TRBJ1-2; 8 nucleotides agree with TRBD1. Germline CDR1 MNHGY, CDR2 SAAAGT. This CDR3 has 13 amino acids. V trimming: 5 bases; J trimming: 6 bases; junction bases outside the gene matches: 5. CDR3 sequence (DNA): TGTGCCAGCAGTCCTGGACAGGGAAATGGCTACACCTTC. Amino acids: CASSPGQGNGYTF.

The gene calls are TRBV19 and TRBJ1-4; tentative D call: TRBD1 (5 bases). The CDR3 spans 16 residues. Trimming took off 8 bases at V and 2 bases at J, with 18 bases between the two ends. Germline V CDR1 and CDR2: LNHDA, SQIVND (reference sequence). DNA of the CDR3: TGTGCCAGTGCCTACGTCGGGGGGAGGACTAATGAAAAACTGTTTTTT. Translation gives CASAYVGGRTNEKLFF.

A few counts support this clone. The chain employs TRBV2 and TRBJ1-2; 7 nucleotides match TRBD1. Germline V gives CDR1 SNHLY, CDR2 FYNNEI. V was pared by 6 bases and J by 6 bases, with 13 bases of the junction left unmatched. This CDR3 comprises 15 residues. CDR3: CASRDHPTGLDGYTF. The CDR3 DNA is TGTGCCAGCAGGGACCACCCGACAGGGCTCGATGGCTACACCTTC.

The V gene is TRBV2, the J gene TRBJ2-6, with 15 bases identical to TRBD2. The CDR3 runs 17 residues. V dropped 6 bases and J dropped 3; count of bases not matched to a gene: 3. Germline CDR1 reads SNHLY; CDR2 reads FYNNEI. This CDR3 is CASRGLAGGSGANVLTF. CDR3 bases: TGTGCCAGCAGGGGACTAGCGGGGGGTAGTGGGGCCAACGTCCTGACTTTC.

This chain links TRBV5-1 with TRBJ1-3; D perhaps matches TRBD1 (5 bases). CDR1 SGHRS and CDR2 YFSETQ come from the germline V gene. With 4 bases removed from V and 0 bases from J, the gap between germline ends came to 11 bases. CDR3 length: 15 residues. In DNA form, the CDR3 reads TGCGCCAGCAGCACCCAGGGCACCTCTGGAAACACCATATATTTT. Its translation is CASSTQGTSGNTIYF. Looking up the rest from reference TRBV5-1 and TRBJ1-3 gives the full variable domain: KAGVTQTPRYLIKTRGQQVTLSCSPISGHRSVSWYQQTPGQGLQFLFEYFSETQRNKGNFPGRFSGRQFSNSRSEMNVSTLELGDSALYLCASSTQGTSGNTIYFGEGSWLTVV.

The chain has TRBV11-1 and TRBJ2-7; 8 bases agree with TRBD1. Germline V gene lookup returns CDR1 SGHAT and CDR2 FQDESV (reference sequence). V shed 1 base, J shed 1 base, and the junction held 6 bases outside the gene matches. The CDR3 is 16 amino acids. CDR3 protein: CASSLVARQGSYEQYF. CDR3 nucleotides: TGTGCCAGCAGCTTAGTGGCGCGACAGGGGTCCTACGAGCAGTACTTC. The entire variable domain, with the rest obtained from reference TRBV11-1 and TRBJ2-7, is as follows: EAEVAQSPRYKITEKSQAVAFWCDPISGHATLYWYRQILGQGPELLVQFQDESVVDDSQLPKDRFSAERLKGVDSTLKIQPAELGDSAMYLCASSLVARQGSYEQYFGPGTRLTVT.

V and J are TRBV18 and TRBJ2-1; 8 nucleotides match TRBD1. Trimming at V came to 0 bases and at J to 2 bases, leaving 3 bases not matched to a gene. This CDR3 is 16 amino acids long. From germline, CDR1 is KGHSH and CDR2 LQKENI. CDR3 sequence reads: CASSPPRTGPYNEQFF. CDR3 DNA: TGTGCCAGCTCACCACCCAGGACAGGGCCCTACAATGAGCAGTTCTTC.

The V call is TRBV12-5, the J call TRBJ2-5; TRBD2 aligns across 11 bases. The J segment lost 3 bases and the V segment lost 0 bases, leaving 9 bases of the junction unmatched. The CDR3 loop spans 18 amino acids. Germline CDR1 LGHNT, CDR2 FRNRAP. CDR3 amino acids: CASGLVFSMGLAEETQYF. CDR3 bases: TGTGCTAGTGGTTTGGTATTTTCGATGGGACTAGCGGAAGAGACCCAGTACTTC. Full variable domain (outside the CDR3, taken from reference TRBV12-5 and TRBJ2-5): DARVTQTPRHKVTEMGQEVTMRCQPILGHNTVFWYRQTMMQGLELLAYFRNRAPLDDSGMPKDRFSAEMPDATLATLKIQPSEPRDSAVYFCASGLVFSMGLAEETQYFGPGTRLLVL.

The chain employs TRBV18 and TRBJ2-2; 9 nucleotides align to TRBD1. The CDR3 is 15 amino acids. CDR1 KGHSH and CDR2 LQKENI come from the germline V gene. V lost 5 bases to trimming and J lost 7 bases; unmatched junction nucleotides: 8. The CDR3 sequence: CASSSRTGVIGELFF. In nucleotides, the CDR3 is TGTGCCAGCTCATCCCGGACAGGGGTGATCGGGGAGCTGTTTTTT.

In this sample, this clone turned up once. V is TRBV25-1 and J is TRBJ1-5, with D possibly TRBD1 on 5 matching bases. Germline V gives CDR1 MGHDK, CDR2 SYGVNS. Trimming cost V 6 bases and J 4 bases, with 7 bases left between them. This CDR3 spans 12 amino acids. Here the CDR3 DNA reads TGTGCCAGCAGGGGGCCAAATCAGCCCCAGCATTTT. The encoded protein is CASRGPNQPQHF.